This T cell receptor beta chain derives from a study of monozygotic twins with inflammatory bowel disease (dated by TCRdb to about 2019). As for the study more broadly: The full study comprised approximately 28 monozygotic twin pairs: nine German pairs (four IBD-concordant, five IBD-discordant) and 19 IBD-discordant Danish pairs. The search for disease-associated traits relied mainly on comparing IBD patients with their genetically identical healthy co-twins within discordant pairs. Each individual had, on average, about 151 000 unique TCRalpha sequences and 181 000 unique TCRbeta sequences available for analysis. Beyond this particular receptor, the publication reports: Fewer clonotypes were shared with other individuals by IBD patients than by healthy twins, most markedly in patients showing signs of disease activity. The results gave no support for a single strong signal or clonotype linked to IBD. Because patients were on differing immunosuppressive treatments, the repertoires may have picked up extra background noise and inter-individual variability. The analysis was unable to tell apart different T cell subtypes. TCRbeta repertoire diversity, by inverse Simpson index, was decreased in IBD patients compared with their healthy co-twins. Concordant and discordant twins showed no difference in repertoire similarity, possibly because of limited statistical power.

Library prep was done by 5' RACE. The input for every TCR library was around 3,800 ng of total RNA. For each sample, cDNA was synthesized in eight separate reactions using SMARTScribe reverse transcriptase. Unique molecular identifiers containing a 6-nucleotide sample barcode were introduced through template switching during cDNA synthesis. TCRalpha and TCRbeta cDNA was amplified by two nested PCRs of around 16 and 10 cycles, with bead purification after each PCR. Before amplification, the cDNA was treated with uracil DNA-glycosylase and purified using the QIAquick PCR purification kit. The second PCR added Illumina TruSeq-compatible adapters along with sample-specific barcodes. Library quality and concentration were assessed using TapeStation and Qubit, and 5 ng of each library was pooled. Pooled libraries were sequenced on an Illumina HiSeq2500 single-index Rapid Run with 2 x 100 bp reads and custom sequencing primers. The source study handled its data this way. MiGEC version 1.2.6 was used for UMI-based consensus assembly to correct PCR and sequencing errors. MiXCR version 2.1.1 was used for V(D)J alignment, clonotype assembly and CDR3 extraction. Gene usage, clonotype sharing and MAIT/NKT TCR abundance were normalised by analysing the top 1000, 10 000 and 20 000 clonotypes per sample. Diversity was computed as the inverse Simpson index with the vegan R package after downsampling to 27 000 UMIs. Statistical testing used paired Mann-Whitney U tests on the discordant twin pairs and applied Benjamini-Hochberg correction for multiple testing. Each entry corresponds to one CDR3 protein sequence from reads that TCRdb reprocessed, and DNA is not given. Here the V and J calls rest on TCRdb's processing, not on the authors' analysis. The sample's table covers fewer than 350,000 distinct CDR3 sequences. The top ten constitute 2% to 2.5% of the sample.

From each donor, a roughly 2.5 ml peripheral blood sample was collected into PAXgene tubes and stored at -80 degrees C. Total RNA was isolated from whole blood with the PAXgene blood miRNA kit on an automated QIAcube, without T cell sorting. Peripheral blood from monozygotic twin pairs concordant or discordant for inflammatory bowel disease was subjected to deep TCRalpha and TCRbeta repertoire profiling with unique molecular barcoding. Smoking habits were recorded for all twin pairs, and individuals were classified as current, former or never smokers. Notes on this clonotype: Its antigen specificity is not known.

For CDR1 and CDR2, the germline V gene (reference sequence) lists LNHDA and SQIVND. Its CDR3 holds 15 amino acids, cysteine through phenylalanine. DNA is not recorded here. Sequenced sample: blood. The sequence came from a human donor with ulcerative colitis or Crohn's disease, or a healthy co-twin of an affected twin (not recorded which). The chain is encoded by TRBV19 joined to TRBJ2-1; TCRdb reports TRBD1, a call that lacks DNA to check it against. The CDR3 here reads CASSRQGGSYNEQFF.